This TCR beta chain was sequenced during a study of blood T cell repertoires in COVID-19. Across the whole study: The United States, Italy and Spain provided the acute and convalescent COVID-19 samples.

There are 15 residues in the CDR3. V lost 1 base and J lost 5, with 12 bases in between. Germline V gene sequence: CDR1 SEHNR, CDR2 FQNEAQ (reference sequence). Authors' data handling: The assay estimated nucleated cells by amplifying reference gene primers. The assay was immunoSEQ multiplex PCR, and TCRdb's table has in-frame clones only and misses some. D and trimming come from the DNA, and the V and J calls and clone size come from that table. The repertoire has some 240,000 clones, around four fifths of them found once; the top ten carry roughly an eighth. Sequencing was done on a sample of peripheral blood. The source is an older woman with active or convalescent COVID-19. This chain joins TRBV7-9 and TRBJ1-3; no clear D gene. CDR3 sequence reads: CASSLERRARNTIYF. CDR3 coding DNA: TGTGCCAGCAGCTTAGAGCGCCGTGCGAGAAACACCATATATTTT. Filled out from reference TRBV7-9 and TRBJ1-3, the complete variable domain reads DTGVSQNPRHKITKRGQNVTFRCDPISEHNRLYWYRQTLGQGPEFLTYFQNEAQLEKSRLLSDRFSAERPKGSFSTLEIQRTEQGDSAMYLCASSLERRARNTIYFGEGSWLTVV.